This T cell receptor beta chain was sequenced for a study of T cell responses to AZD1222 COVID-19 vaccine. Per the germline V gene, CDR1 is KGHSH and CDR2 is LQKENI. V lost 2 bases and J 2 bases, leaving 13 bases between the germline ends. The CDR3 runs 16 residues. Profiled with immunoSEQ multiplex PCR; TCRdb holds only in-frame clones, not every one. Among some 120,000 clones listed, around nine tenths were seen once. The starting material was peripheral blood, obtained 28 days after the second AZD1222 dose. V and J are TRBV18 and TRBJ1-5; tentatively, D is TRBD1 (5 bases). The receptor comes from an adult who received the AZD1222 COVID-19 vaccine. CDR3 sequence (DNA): TGTGCCAGCTCACCAAGGGGTGGTGGGGGCAATCAGCCCCAGCATTTT. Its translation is CASSPRGGGGNQPQHF.